Listed below are T cell receptor beta chains from one sample, sequenced in a study of blood T cells in healthy people across ages. TCRdb independently ran MiXCR on the 5' RACE reads; one entry per CDR3 protein. This sample has some 750,000 distinct CDR3 sequences, with about 24% found just once. Sequencing used blood. The receptors come from a man aged 70 or older in good health. Each CDR3 is given with its conserved first and last residue. A D gene is named only where the DNA matches it firmly. The size entry is marked missing in some rows and otherwise reads once, few, many or a size class.

v_call	j_call	clone_size	d_call	cdr3_aa	cdr3_nt
TRBV5-1	TRBJ2-3	few	.	CASKIWVSSTDTQYF	TGCGCCAGCAAAATTTGGGTATCTAGCACAGATACGCAGTATTTT
TRBV7-6	TRBJ2-6	few	.	CASSLNIHSSSGANVLTF	TGTGCCAGTAGCTTGAACATACACTCCAGCTCTGGGGCCAACGTCCTGACTTTC
TRBV28	TRBJ2-5	.	TRBD1	CASTPGDRGGAETQYF	TGTGCCAGCACCCCGGGGGACAGGGGAGGAGCAGAGACCCAGTACTTC
TRBV10-3	TRBJ1-1	.	TRBD1	CAISDRTGGTEAFF	TGTGCCATCAGCGACCGGACAGGGGGTACTGAAGCTTTCTTT
TRBV6-2/TRBV6-3	TRBJ2-1	few	.	CASSLSLADEQFF	TGTGCCAGCAGTCTCTCCCTAGCTGATGAGCAGTTCTTC
TRBV20-1	TRBJ2-5	.	TRBD2	CSATGTRGLYQETQYF	TGCAGTGCTACCGGGACTAGAGGCCTGTACCAAGAGACCCAGTACTTC
TRBV2	TRBJ2-1	few	.	CASSVDSGNLGEQFF	TGTGCCAGCAGTGTGGACAGCGGGAACCTCGGTGAGCAGTTCTTC
TRBV20-1	TRBJ2-1	.	.	CSARPPRHNEQFF	TGCAGTGCTAGACCTCCTCGTCACAATGAGCAGTTCTTC
TRBV7-9	TRBJ2-1	.	TRBD2	CASSILAGGTDEQFF	TGTGCCAGCAGCATACTAGCGGGGGGCACCGATGAGCAGTTCTTC
TRBV20-1	TRBJ1-6	.	TRBD1	CSARDGGTAWNSPLHF	TGCAGTGCTAGAGACGGAGGGACAGCGTGGAATTCACCCCTCCACTTT
TRBV6-1	TRBJ2-6	few	.	CASSETPMSVLPSGANVLTF	TGTGCCAGCAGTGAAACCCCGATGTCCGTTCTCCCATCTGGGGCCAACGTCCTGACTTTC
TRBV7-2	TRBJ2-1	few	.	CASSFTGTRTSYNEQFF	TGTGCCAGCAGCTTTACCGGGACCAGGACCTCCTACAATGAGCAGTTCTTC
TRBV20-1	TRBJ1-2	.	.	CSALRDGNYGYTF	TGCAGTGCCCTTCGGGACGGTAACTATGGCTACACCTTC
TRBV5-1	TRBJ2-1	few	TRBD2	CASSIRTSGVDNEQFF	TGCGCCAGCAGCATAAGGACTAGCGGGGTAGACAATGAGCAGTTCTTC
TRBV18	TRBJ2-5	.	.	CASSPTWDQETQYF	TGTGCCAGCTCTCCTACATGGGACCAAGAGACCCAGTACTTC
TRBV20-1	TRBJ2-6	many	.	CSARDGRGVSGANVLTF	TGCAGTGCTAGAGATGGAAGGGGGGTGAGTGGGGCCAACGTCCTGACTTTC
TRBV20-1	TRBJ1-2	few	.	CSVWGGDGYTF	TGCAGTGTCTGGGGGGGCGATGGCTACACCTTC
TRBV27	TRBJ2-3	.	TRBD2	CASSFVAGVRDTQYF	TGTGCCAGCAGTTTTGTAGCGGGAGTCAGAGATACGCAGTATTTT
TRBV9	TRBJ2-7	few	.	CASSLGTAISYEQYF	TGTGCCAGCAGCCTCGGAACAGCCATCTCCTACGAGCAGTACTTC
TRBV29-1	TRBJ2-2	many	.	CSVVSHPNTGELFF	TGCAGCGTTGTGTCACACCCGAACACCGGGGAGCTGTTTTTT
TRBV12-3/TRBV12-4	TRBJ1-6	.	TRBD1	CASSLGQGERSSPLHF	TGTGCCAGCAGCCTCGGACAGGGCGAACGGAGTTCACCCCTCCACTTT
TRBV9	TRBJ2-2	few	.	CASSPLTQNTGELFF	TGTGCCAGCAGCCCACTCACCCAGAACACCGGGGAGCTGTTTTTT
TRBV7-9	TRBJ2-1	few	TRBD2	CASSFSETSGNEQFF	TGTGCCAGCAGCTTTTCCGAGACTAGCGGCAATGAGCAGTTCTTC
TRBV20-1	TRBJ2-3	few	TRBD2	CSARDAGGSTDTQYF	TGCAGTGCTAGAGATGCGGGGGGAAGCACAGATACGCAGTATTTT
TRBV29-1	TRBJ2-3	.	.	CSERGAGITDTQYF	TGCAGCGAAAGGGGGGCGGGAATCACAGATACGCAGTATTTT
TRBV20-1	TRBJ2-1	.	.	CSARRDRKQFF	TGCAGTGCTAGACGCGATAGAAAGCAGTTCTTC
TRBV12-3/TRBV12-4	TRBJ2-2	.	.	CASSLGGGENTGELFF	TGTGCCAGCAGCCTTGGAGGGGGCGAGAACACCGGGGAGCTGTTTTTT
TRBV12-3/TRBV12-4	TRBJ1-5	.	.	CASSAVGSNQPQHF	TGTGCCAGCAGTGCTGTAGGCAGCAATCAGCCCCAGCATTTT
TRBV19	TRBJ2-1	.	TRBD2	CASSIQREGLEQFF	TGTGCCAGTAGTATCCAGCGGGAGGGCCTAGAGCAGTTCTTC
TRBV4-3	TRBJ2-5	.	TRBD2	CASSHRLAGDGETQYF	TGCGCCAGCAGCCACAGACTAGCGGGAGATGGGGAGACCCAGTACTTC
TRBV20-1	TRBJ2-1	.	TRBD2	CSARTGLAGLSSYNEQFF	TGCAGTGCTAGGACGGGACTAGCGGGACTCAGCTCCTACAATGAGCAGTTCTTC
TRBV11-2	TRBJ2-1	.	.	CASSLALSETHNEQFF	TGTGCCAGCAGCTTAGCCTTGTCGGAGACTCACAATGAGCAGTTCTTC
TRBV3-1	TRBJ2-3	few	TRBD2	CASSQVRAGTQYF	TGTGCCAGCAGCCAAGTCAGAGCGGGAACGCAGTATTTT
TRBV5-1	TRBJ2-1	few	.	CASSLGTGRGSNEQFF	TGCGCCAGCAGCTTGGGGACAGGCCGGGGGTCCAATGAGCAGTTCTTC
TRBV24-1	TRBJ2-5	.	.	CATSGSATGGETQYF	TGTGCCACCAGTGGAAGTGCGACAGGTGGGGAGACCCAGTACTTC
TRBV24-1	TRBJ2-3	few	.	CATSDSVQARGASTQYF	TGTGCCACCAGTGATTCTGTTCAGGCTAGGGGGGCAAGTACGCAGTATTTT
TRBV5-1	TRBJ2-1	few	TRBD2	CASSLSGGGDAYNGQFF	TGCGCCAGCAGCTTGTCTGGCGGGGGGGATGCCTACAATGGGCAGTTCTTC
TRBV20-1	TRBJ2-1	.	TRBD2	CSGSSGRGVNEQFF	TGCAGTGGTAGTAGCGGGAGAGGTGTCAATGAGCAGTTCTTC
TRBV29-1	TRBJ2-7	.	.	CSVEVGQYEQYF	TGCAGCGTTGAGGTCGGACAGTACGAGCAGTACTTC
TRBV7-3	TRBJ2-3	few	.	CASSSQTPNTQYF	TGTGCCAGCAGCTCCCAGACCCCAAATACGCAGTATTTT
TRBV29-1	TRBJ1-1	.	.	CSVASGISTEAFF	TGCAGCGTTGCGTCCGGGATCAGCACTGAAGCTTTCTTT
TRBV6-2/TRBV6-3	TRBJ2-1	.	.	CASSSTDWSEQFF	TGTGCCAGCAGTTCCACAGACTGGAGTGAGCAGTTCTTC
TRBV20-1	TRBJ1-2	.	.	CSARPLGGITGGFGYTF	TGCAGTGCTAGACCCCTGGGGGGGATAACCGGAGGTTTTGGCTACACCTTC
TRBV20-1	TRBJ2-5	.	.	CSASPVGGAQETQYF	TGCAGTGCTAGTCCCGTAGGAGGCGCACAAGAGACCCAGTACTTC
TRBV24-1	TRBJ2-2	few	.	CATSKTANTGELFF	TGTGCCACCAGTAAGACTGCGAACACCGGGGAGCTGTTTTTT
TRBV12-3/TRBV12-4	TRBJ1-1	.	.	CASSLGPLGGLNTEAFF	TGTGCCAGCAGTTTAGGACCCCTTGGGGGCCTGAACACTGAAGCTTTCTTT
TRBV29-1	TRBJ2-5	once	TRBD1	CSVKPTGGRETQCF	TGCAGCGTGAAACCGACAGGGGGCCGGGAGACCCAGTGCTTC
TRBV7-9	TRBJ1-5	.	TRBD1	CASSMGQGGSNQPQHF	TGTGCCAGCAGCATGGGACAGGGTGGAAGCAATCAGCCCCAGCATTTT
TRBV20-1	TRBJ2-2	.	.	CSARLGAGELFF	TGCAGTGCTAGATTGGGGGCCGGGGAGCTGTTTTTT
TRBV2	TRBJ2-1	few	TRBD1	CASRQGQGEQFF	TGTGCCAGCAGACAGGGGCAGGGAGAGCAGTTCTTC